What follows are 20 T cell receptor beta chains derived from one specimen sequenced in a study of T-cell memory formation after mild COVID-19. TCRdb reprocessed the 5' RACE reads via MiXCR and lists one record per CDR3 protein. The data show about 430,000 distinct CDR3 sequences, approximately 25% seen once. The sequencing input was PBMCs or a T cell subset sorted from them (not recorded which). These receptors were obtained from an adult woman who had mild COVID-19 (a few samples of this study predate the infection). Cell type and time point are not known.

The V call is TRBV15, the J call TRBJ2-1, with 13 bases identical to TRBD2. Germline V CDR1 and CDR2: LNHNV, YYDKDF (reference sequence). Trimming removed 2 bases from V and 7 bases from J; junction bases left unmatched: 14. CDR3 length: 19 residues. Here the CDR3 DNA reads TGTGCCACCAGCAGATCGCAAGGACTAGCGGGAGATCGTGGAAATGAGCAGTTCTTC. Its protein product is CATSRSQGLAGDRGNEQFF.

This clonotype was recorded a few times. The V gene is TRBV12-3 or TRBV12-4, the J gene TRBJ1-2; TRBD1 matches 10 bases. CDR3 length: 15 amino acids. After removal of 5 bases from V and 8 bases from J, the junction contained 11 bases not matched to a gene. The CDR3 DNA follows: TGTGCCAGCAGTGTAGGATTGGGACAGGGGTACGGCTACACCTTC. The encoded protein is CASSVGLGQGYGYTF.

The J gene is TRBJ2-1, the V gene TRBV6-2 or TRBV6-3; 12 bases are shared with TRBD2. Trimming at V came to 5 bases and at J to 6 bases, leaving 2 bases not matched to a gene. Germline lookup yields CDR1 MNHEY and CDR2 SVGEGT. The CDR3 consists of 14 residues. Here the CDR3 reads CASSGLAGLNEQFF. In nucleotides, the CDR3 is TGTGCCAGCAGTGGACTAGCGGGGCTCAATGAGCAGTTCTTC.

Only a few counts were recorded for this clonotype. The gene calls are TRBV7-9 and TRBJ2-5; tentatively, D is TRBD2 (7 bases). Germline V gene lookup returns CDR1 SEHNR and CDR2 FQNEAQ (reference sequence). V was shortened by 5 bases and J by 4 bases, with 20 bases between the two germline ends. The CDR3 loop spans 16 amino acids. CDR3 in amino acids: CASSPLGRGPAETQYF. CDR3 coding DNA: TGTGCCAGCAGCCCTCTTGGGCGGGGGCCCGCAGAGACCCAGTACTTC.

The V and J genes are TRBV7-9 and TRBJ1-2, with D possibly TRBD1 on 5 matching bases. V lost 3 bases and J lost 8, with 10 bases in between. The CDR3 has 12 residues. Germline CDR1 SEHNR, CDR2 FQNEAQ (reference sequence). CDR3 coding DNA: TGTGCCAGCAGCTTGGGAGGGACCGGCTACACCTTC. It yields the protein CASSLGGTGYTF.

The genes are TRBV7-9 and TRBJ2-1; 8 bases match TRBD2. Germline CDR1 and CDR2: SEHNR and FQNEAQ (reference sequence). The CDR3 has 19 amino acids. V lost 5 bases to trimming and J lost 9 bases; unmatched junction nucleotides: 24. The CDR3 loop reads CASSPGREASGSSWSEQFF. The CDR3 DNA follows: TGTGCCAGCAGCCCAGGGAGGGAAGCTAGCGGGTCATCCTGGAGTGAGCAGTTCTTC. Full variable domain (outside the CDR3, taken from reference TRBV7-9 and TRBJ2-1): DTGVSQNPRHKITKRGQNVTFRCDPISEHNRLYWYRQTLGQGPEFLTYFQNEAQLEKSRLLSDRFSAERPKGSFSTLEIQRTEQGDSAMYLCASSPGREASGSSWSEQFFGPGTRLTVL.

This chain links TRBV28 with TRBJ1-1, with 7 bases aligning to TRBD1. Germline V gene data show CDR1 as MDHEN and CDR2 as SYDVKM. This CDR3 spans 13 amino acids. The ends lost 6 bases at V and 5 bases at J; junction bases unmatched: 6. The CDR3 spells CASSRGGWTEAFF. The CDR3 region has the DNA TGTGCCAGCAGCCGAGGGGGCTGGACTGAAGCTTTCTTT.

The rearrangement uses TRBV3-1 and TRBJ2-7; the D gene is possibly TRBD2 (5 bases). Per germline, CDR1 LGHDT and CDR2 YNNKEL (reference sequence). V shed 1 base and J shed 6 bases, with 7 bases lying between them. The CDR3 loop spans 12 amino acids. CDR3 coding DNA: TGTGCCAGCAGCCAAGCCGGACTCGAGCAGTACTTC. This encodes CASSQAGLEQYF.

This clonotype was picked up a small number of times. The genes are TRBV12-3 or TRBV12-4 and TRBJ1-1, with D perhaps TRBD1 (5 bases). Trimming took 6 bases from V and 11 from J, leaving 16 bases between them. CDR3 length equals 12 residues. The CDR3 nucleotides are TGTGCCAGCAGCCGTGGACAAAATTTGGCTTTCTTT. It encodes CASSRGQNLAFF.

This clonotype was seen a handful of times. One junction end does not reproduce the germline sequence, and a read error may be involved. The chain recombines TRBV7-7 with TRBJ2-1, with D tentatively TRBD1 or TRBD2 (5 bases each). The CDR3 covers 18 residues. Germline CDR1 SSHAT, CDR2 FNYEAQ (reference sequence). CDR3 DNA sequence: TGTGCTAGCAGCGCCCTACCGGGACGCGTAAGCTCCTACAATGAGCAGTTCTTC. Protein sequence: CASSALPGRVSSYNEQFF.

The table lists this clonotype with many counts. The V and J genes are TRBV6-5 and TRBJ1-5; D is perhaps TRBD1 (6 bases). The V gene lost 5 bases and the J gene lost 6 bases, with 20 bases spanning the gap. Germline V gene sequence: CDR1 MNHEY, CDR2 SVGAGI. The CDR3 sequence is 16 residues long. The CDR3, as DNA: TGTGCCAGCAGTGTACGGAGGGGGGGAGGGGGTCAGCCCCAGCATTTT. As protein: CASSVRRGGGGQPQHF.

This clonotype was recorded a few times. The rearrangement uses TRBV7-9 and TRBJ1-5, with 7 bases fitting TRBD1. The length of the CDR3 is 14 residues. Per the germline V gene, CDR1 is SEHNR and CDR2 is FQNEAQ (reference sequence). J gave up 3 bases and V 5 bases, and 4 bases lay outside the gene matches. CDR3 bases: TGTGCCAGCAGCAAAGGGGGCGACAATCAGCCCCAGCATTTT. Its translation: CASSKGGDNQPQHF.

The genes are TRBV18 and TRBJ2-7; TRBD1 might be the D (5 bases). Trimming took off 3 bases at V and 4 bases at J, with 16 bases between the two ends. Germline V gene data show CDR1 as KGHSH and CDR2 as LQKENI. The CDR3 is made up of 15 amino acids. Written as DNA, the CDR3 is TGTGCCAGCTCACCGGTTAGGACAAAAGCTTACGAGCAGTACTTC. Translating it yields CASSPVRTKAYEQYF.

This clonotype was detected a few times. This chain uses TRBV20-1 with TRBJ2-3, with D possibly TRBD1 on 6 matching bases. Germline lookup yields CDR1 DFQATT and CDR2 SNEGSKA (reference sequence). CDR3 length: 13 residues. V lost 0 bases to trimming and J lost 6 bases, with 10 bases between them. Here the CDR3 reads CSARDVGADTQYF. As DNA, the CDR3 is TGCAGTGCTAGAGATGTGGGGGCGGATACGCAGTATTTT.

This clonotype appeared a few times. The V gene is TRBV24-1, the J gene TRBJ2-2; the D is unclear. V lost 4 bases to trimming and J lost 5 bases, with 19 bases between them. CDR1 is KGHDR, CDR2 SFDVKD, per germline. This CDR3 region has 17 residues. CDR3 DNA: TGTGCCACCAGTGAGTCCGTCAGAGTGAGCAGTACCGGGGAGCTGTTTTTT. This gives the protein CATSESVRVSSTGELFF.

V and J are TRBV12-3 or TRBV12-4 and TRBJ1-2; possible D gene TRBD1, 6 bases. The germline V and J ends were trimmed by 5 bases and 4 bases, with 11 bases remaining between them. The CDR3 is made up of 13 amino acids. The CDR3 bases are TGTGCCAGCAGTCGAGGACAGCTCTATGGCTACACCTTC. Protein sequence: CASSRGQLYGYTF.

This chain uses TRBV12-3 or TRBV12-4 with TRBJ2-7, with unresolved D. Trimming took off 2 bases at V and 0 bases at J, with 5 bases between the two ends. CDR3 length: 13 amino acids. The DNA of the CDR3 is TGTGCCAGCAGTTTACTTAGCTCCTACGAGCAGTACTTC. The encoded protein is CASSLLSSYEQYF.

The chain uses TRBV12-3 or TRBV12-4 and TRBJ2-5; no clear D gene. With 4 bases removed from V and 5 bases from J, the gap between germline ends came to 11 bases. The CDR3 contains 13 residues. The CDR3 nucleotides read TGTGCCAGCAGTTACTCCCCGCTCGAGACCCAGTACTTC. Translation gives CASSYSPLETQYF.

This chain connects TRBV24-1 to TRBJ1-2; D may be TRBD1 (5 bases). CDR1 and CDR2 (germline): KGHDR, SFDVKD. This CDR3 has 13 residues. V dropped 7 bases and J dropped 6 bases, with 14 bases sitting between them. The CDR3 protein is CATRGAGGDGYTF. CDR3 nucleotides: TGTGCCACCAGAGGGGCCGGCGGGGATGGCTACACCTTC.

This clonotype has more than one count but fewer than ten. The V gene is TRBV29-1, the J gene TRBJ1-2; tentative D call: TRBD1 (5 bases). Germline V gives CDR1 SQVTM, CDR2 ANQGSEA. V was pared by 7 bases and J by 14 bases, with 32 bases between. This CDR3 comprises 15 residues. The CDR3 region is CSGKGRMGGSQGETF. The CDR3 DNA reads as TGCAGCGGGAAGGGCCGGATGGGGGGTTCCCAGGGCGAAACCTTC.